A single sample is the source of the 32 T cell receptor beta chains below, sequenced in a study of tumor-infiltrating lymphocytes in localized non-small cell lung cancer listed by TCRdb under 2021. Library generation was performed with the immunoSEQ multiplex PCR assay. TCRdb obtained this table from immuneACCESS and retained in-frame rearrangements with V and J assigned. These tables miss some clones; where compared with another copy, unresolved V genes account for less than half of the shortfall, and the remainder is unexplained. For this sample there are over 5,500 clones; 61% appear just once. The top ten hold roughly 12% of the sample. The specimen was lung tumor tissue. These receptors were obtained from a human donor with non-small cell lung cancer.

In this sample, this clone turned up once. This CDR3 reads CASSVTGNYGYTF. The DNA of the CDR3 is TGTGCCAGCAGTGTGACAGGAAACTATGGCTACACCTTC. The rearrangement joins TRBV6-6 to TRBJ1-2; tentatively, D is TRBD1 (6 bases). V lost 5 bases and J lost 2, with 9 bases in between. CDR3 length: 13 residues. In germline, CDR1 is MNHNY, CDR2 SVGAGI (reference sequence).

The chain employs TRBV27 and TRBJ2-7; D unclear. Looked up from germline, CDR1 is MNHEY and CDR2 is SMNVEV (reference sequence). CDR3 length equals 13 residues. Trimming removed 0 bases at V and 3 bases at J, with 6 bases between. CDR3 protein: CASSLSAGYEQYF. The CDR3 DNA reads TGTGCCAGCAGTTTATCGGCCGGCTACGAGCAGTACTTC.

In its sample, this clone was seen a few times. CDR3 sequence reads: CASSQDRAGFNQPQHF. CDR3 nucleotides: TGCGCCAGCAGCCAAGATCGGGCCGGATTCAATCAGCCCCAGCATTTT. The chain employs TRBV4-1 and TRBJ1-5; D unresolved. There are 16 residues in the CDR3. V lost 0 bases, J lost 3 bases, and 12 bases lay in between. CDR1 and CDR2 (germline): MGHRA, YSYEKL.

This chain connects TRBV13 to TRBJ1-1; D call uncertain. Trimming removed 5 bases at V and 6 bases at J, with 10 bases between. The CDR3 has 12 amino acids. CDR1 is PRHDT, CDR2 FYEKMQ, per germline (reference sequence). This CDR3 reads CASSEEASEAFF. In DNA form, the CDR3 reads TGTGCCAGCAGCGAGGAGGCTTCTGAAGCTTTCTTT.

The chain uses TRBV6-5 and TRBJ1-1, with 7 nucleotides matching TRBD1. This CDR3 comprises 16 residues. Germline loops: CDR1 MNHEY, CDR2 SVGAGI. Trimming took 0 bases from V and 5 from J; bases not matched to a gene: 9. CDR3 coding DNA: TGTGCCAGCAGTTACTCGTTACAGGGGACGAGGACTGAAGCTTTCTTT. Its translation: CASSYSLQGTRTEAFF.

This chain uses TRBV9 with TRBJ1-3; D is unclear. Germline V gives CDR1 SGDLS, CDR2 YYNGEE. The CDR3 length is 14 residues. V lost 7 bases, J lost 4 bases, and 15 bases lay in between. CDR3 protein: CASGLSPAGNTIYF. CDR3 bases: TGTGCCAGCGGGCTCAGTCCGGCGGGAAACACCATATATTTT.

CDR3 sequence (DNA): TGCAGCGTTTCCGGGACAGCGAGCTCTGGGGCCAACGTCCTGACTTTC. It encodes CSVSGTASSGANVLTF. This sequence joins TRBV29-1 and TRBJ2-6, with 7 bases matching TRBD1. This CDR3 spans 16 amino acids. The ends lost 5 bases at V and 0 bases at J; junction bases unmatched: 7. CDR1 SQVTM and CDR2 ANQGSEA come from the germline V gene.

CDR3 nucleotides: TGTGCCAGCAGTTACTTTGCACAGGGCCACACTGAAGCTTTCTTT. Translated, it gives CASSYFAQGHTEAFF. The chain is built from TRBV6-5 and TRBJ1-1; D is possibly TRBD1 (6 bases). V was cut by 1 base and J by 3 bases, with 12 bases left in between. Germline values: CDR1 MNHEY, CDR2 SVGAGI. The CDR3 is 15 amino acids.

The chain uses TRBV4-3 and TRBJ2-2, with 16 bases that match TRBD2. The V gene end was trimmed by 4 bases and the J gene end by 4 bases; junction bases not matched to a gene: 3. CDR3 length equals 17 residues. Germline V gene sequence: CDR1 LGHNA, CDR2 YSLEER. CDR3 sequence: CASSRGLAGGSTGELFF. The DNA of the CDR3 is TGCGCCAGCAGCCGGGGACTAGCGGGGGGGAGCACCGGGGAGCTGTTTTTT.

This clone was recorded a few times. The chain is built from TRBV6-1 and TRBJ2-3; D gene ambiguous. There are 12 residues in the CDR3. In germline, CDR1 is MNHNS, CDR2 SASEGT. V was shortened by 3 bases and J by 10 bases, with 11 bases between the two germline ends. This CDR3 is CASSEPPRPQYF. The CDR3 region has the DNA TGTGCCAGCAGTGAGCCCCCTAGGCCGCAGTATTTT.

Here the CDR3 DNA reads TGTGCCAGCAGCGTAGAGGGGGTTGTGGGCTACAATGAGCAGTTCTTC. It encodes CASSVEGVVGYNEQFF. The chain employs TRBV9 and TRBJ2-1, with TRBD1 as a possible D gene (6 bases). Looked up from germline, CDR1 is SGDLS and CDR2 is YYNGEE. V shed 0 bases and J shed 3 bases, with 13 bases lying between them. The CDR3 is made up of 16 amino acids.

The CDR3 loop is CSVGSMTEGLNTEAFF. CDR3 sequence (DNA): TGCAGCGTTGGGAGTATGACCGAAGGACTGAACACTGAAGCTTTCTTT. The rearrangement uses TRBV29-1 and TRBJ1-1; no reliable D call. CDR3 length equals 16 residues. Germline CDR1 and CDR2: SQVTM and ANQGSEA. The ends were cut back, 4 bases at V and 0 bases at J, with 18 bases in the middle.

This clone has a handful of counts. The DNA for the CDR3 is TGTGCCAGCAGTCTATTTTGGGCCCCAATTGAGGGCCCCCGGGAGACCCAGTACTTC. This sequence encodes CASSLFWAPIEGPRETQYF. This chain connects TRBV27 to TRBJ2-5; tentative D call: TRBD2 (5 bases). Germline V gives CDR1 MNHEY, CDR2 SMNVEV (reference sequence). V dropped 5 bases and J dropped 5 bases, with 30 bases sitting between them. The CDR3 is 19 amino acids.

The rearrangement joins TRBV6-1 to TRBJ1-1; maybe TRBD1 (6 bases). V was shortened by 5 bases and J by 10 bases, with 14 bases between the two germline ends. CDR1 is MNHNS and CDR2 is SASEGT in the germline V gene. The CDR3 extends over 12 amino acids. As DNA, the CDR3 is TGTGCCAGCAGTCCGCGCGGGGGGGCAGCTTTCTTT. Residues: CASSPRGGAAFF.

This clone has just one count. The rearrangement links TRBV6-1 to TRBJ2-1; TRBD2 agrees at 8 bases. CDR1 and CDR2 (germline): MNHNS, SASEGT. CDR3 length: 16 residues. J gave up 6 bases and V 4 bases, and 11 bases lay outside the gene matches. Written as DNA, the CDR3 is TGTGCCAGCAGTGGAATGCTAGCGGGTTGGGGCAATGAGCAGTTCTTC. Translating it yields CASSGMLAGWGNEQFF.

This sequence joins TRBV11-2 and TRBJ2-5; 12 nucleotides agree with TRBD2. The CDR3 sequence is 14 residues long. The V and J ends lost 3 bases and 5 bases, in that order; junction bases with no gene match: 1. Germline assignment: CDR1 SGHAT and CDR2 FQNNGV. The CDR3: CASSFLAGGETQYF. In DNA form, the CDR3 reads TGTGCCAGCAGCTTTCTAGCGGGGGGGGAGACCCAGTACTTC.

The chain recombines TRBV28 with TRBJ1-2; a weak D match, TRBD1 (5 bases). V lost 5 bases and J 7 bases, leaving 14 bases between the germline ends. This CDR3 region has 13 residues. CDR1 and CDR2 (germline): MDHEN, SYDVKM. The CDR3 nucleotides are TGTGCCAGCAGTGTCGAGACGGGGGGTGGCTACACCTTC. Translating gives CASSVETGGGYTF.

This chain joins TRBV29-1 and TRBJ2-3; 12 nucleotides align to TRBD2. Germline lookup yields CDR1 SQVTM and CDR2 ANQGSEA. Unmatched junction bases numbered 12, after V lost 7 bases and J lost 1 base. The CDR3 loop spans 17 amino acids. The CDR3 loop is CSARLAGEFTGTDTQYF. CDR3 DNA: TGCAGCGCCCGACTAGCGGGAGAATTCACTGGCACAGATACGCAGTATTTT.

The V gene is TRBV28, the J gene TRBJ2-7, with D possibly matching TRBD2 (6 bases). The V end was cut by 5 bases, the J end by 0 bases, with 14 bases between. This CDR3 contains 15 residues. CDR1 MDHEN and CDR2 SYDVKM come from the germline V gene. As DNA, the CDR3 is TGTGCCAGCAGTCAACTAGCTACTATCTCCTACGAGCAGTACTTC. Residues: CASSQLATISYEQYF.

The chain carries TRBV6-1 and TRBJ2-7; possibly TRBD1 for D (6 bases). V was cut by 3 bases and J by 4 bases, with 10 bases left in between. Germline CDR1 is MNHNS and CDR2 is SASEGT. The CDR3 is 13 amino acids. Here the CDR3 DNA reads TGTGCCAGCAGTGATTCGCAGGGGTACGAGCAGTACTTC. Residues: CASSDSQGYEQYF.

J is TRBJ2-2 and V is TRBV28, with TRBD2 matching 7 bases. V dropped 3 bases and J dropped 5; count of bases not matched to a gene: 9. The CDR3 is 16 residues long. Looked up from germline, CDR1 is MDHEN and CDR2 is SYDVKM. The CDR3 nucleotides read TGTGCCAGCAGTTTGGGGGGAGGGATCGTAACCGGGGAGCTGTTTTTT. Encoded protein: CASSLGGGIVTGELFF.

The V gene is TRBV6-5, the J gene TRBJ1-1; tentative D call: TRBD1 (6 bases). V lost 6 bases to trimming and J lost 1 base, with 9 bases between them. The length of the CDR3 is 13 residues. Germline-derived CDR1 and CDR2 are MNHEY and SVGAGI. The CDR3 loop reads CASSQTGNTEAFF. In nucleotides, the CDR3 is TGTGCCAGCAGCCAGACAGGGAACACTGAAGCTTTCTTT.

V usage is TRBV7-2 and J usage is TRBJ2-5; 7 positions match TRBD2. CDR1 is SGHTA, CDR2 FQGNSA, per germline. V dropped 8 bases and J dropped 3; count of bases not matched to a gene: 12. The CDR3 has 15 residues. The CDR3: CASSTSWTRKETQYF. In nucleotides, the CDR3 is TGTGCCAGCTCCACTAGCTGGACTAGGAAAGAGACCCAGTACTTC.

This chain links TRBV7-2 with TRBJ2-3; D tentatively reads TRBD1 or TRBD2 (5 bases each). The CDR3 covers 16 residues. Per germline, CDR1 SGHTA and CDR2 FQGNSA. The V gene lost 4 bases and the J gene lost 2 bases, with 16 bases spanning the gap. The CDR3 region has the DNA TGTGCCAGCAGCTCCAGGACTTTTGGGGCCACAGATACGCAGTATTTT. Residues: CASSSRTFGATDTQYF.

V and J are TRBV13 and TRBJ2-1; possibly TRBD1 for D (5 bases). Germline V gene sequence: CDR1 PRHDT, CDR2 FYEKMQ (reference sequence). The CDR3 extends over 14 amino acids. Trimming took off 4 bases at V and 2 bases at J, with 9 bases between the two ends. The CDR3 DNA reads TGTGCCAGCAGCTGCCTAGGGGCCTACAATGAGCAGTTCTTC. Protein sequence: CASSCLGAYNEQFF.

The chain combines TRBV7-3 with TRBJ2-2, with TRBD2 matching over 7 bases. J lost 1 base, V lost 2 bases, and 4 bases had no gene match. The CDR3 loop spans 16 amino acids. CDR1 is SGHTA, CDR2 FQGTGA, per germline. CDR3 in DNA: TGTGCCAGCAGCTTAGCTTCTAGCGGGAACACCGGGGAGCTGTTTTTT. Its protein product is CASSLASSGNTGELFF.

The chain carries TRBV7-6 and TRBJ1-3; D is possibly TRBD1 (5 bases). V lost 5 bases, J lost 4 bases, and 9 bases lay in between. This CDR3 is 13 amino acids long. From germline, CDR1 is SGHVS and CDR2 FNYEAQ. CDR3 amino acids: CASSARQGNTIYF. The CDR3 nucleotides read TGTGCCAGCAGCGCCCGACAGGGAAACACCATATATTTT.

This chain uses TRBV5-1 with TRBJ2-5, with a possible D match to TRBD2 (6 bases). Between the trimmed V and J ends, which lost 0 bases and 2 bases, there was a span of 11 bases. This CDR3 has 15 residues. The germline CDR1 and CDR2 sequences are SGHRS and YFSETQ. CDR3 region: CASSLAAGLQETQYF. CDR3 bases: TGCGCCAGCAGCTTGGCAGCGGGTTTACAAGAGACCCAGTACTTC. The full variable domain, with the rest looked up from reference TRBV5-1 and TRBJ2-5, is KAGVTQTPRYLIKTRGQQVTLSCSPISGHRSVSWYQQTPGQGLQFLFEYFSETQRNKGNFPGRFSGRQFSNSRSEMNVSTLELGDSALYLCASSLAAGLQETQYFGPGTRLLVL.

The gene calls are TRBV19 and TRBJ1-1; 10 bases map to TRBD1. Germline-derived CDR1 and CDR2 are LNHDA and SQIVND (reference sequence). This CDR3 region has 13 residues. Trimming cost V 6 bases and J 4 bases; bases outside gene matches: 2. The chain's CDR3 is CASRWTGGTEAFF. The CDR3 region has the DNA TGTGCCAGTAGGTGGACAGGGGGCACTGAAGCTTTCTTT.

This chain links TRBV15 with TRBJ2-1; D is ambiguous. Trimming removed 3 bases at V and 12 bases at J, with 12 bases between. The CDR3 is made up of 12 amino acids. Per germline, CDR1 LNHNV and CDR2 YYDKDF (reference sequence). This CDR3 reads CATSSDSWAQFF. CDR3 nucleotides: TGTGCCACCAGCAGTGATAGTTGGGCGCAGTTCTTC.

The chain couples TRBV6-5 to TRBJ2-5; D unclear. The CDR3 loop spans 14 amino acids. The V end lost 5 bases, the J end lost 5 bases, and 15 bases lay between the germline ends. Germline-derived CDR1 and CDR2 are MNHEY and SVGAGI. The CDR3 DNA reads as TGTGCCAGCAGTCGGACGTCGCTGGGGGAGACCCAGTACTTC. This codes for CASSRTSLGETQYF.

As DNA, the CDR3 is TGCGCCAGCAGCTTGGAAGGGGCAACTAATGAAAAACTGTTTTTT. It encodes CASSLEGATNEKLFF. The genes are TRBV5-1 and TRBJ1-4, with D maybe TRBD1 (5 bases). Trimming removed 0 bases from V and 0 bases from J, with 6 bases in between. The CDR3 is 15 amino acids. CDR1 is SGHRS, CDR2 YFSETQ, per germline.